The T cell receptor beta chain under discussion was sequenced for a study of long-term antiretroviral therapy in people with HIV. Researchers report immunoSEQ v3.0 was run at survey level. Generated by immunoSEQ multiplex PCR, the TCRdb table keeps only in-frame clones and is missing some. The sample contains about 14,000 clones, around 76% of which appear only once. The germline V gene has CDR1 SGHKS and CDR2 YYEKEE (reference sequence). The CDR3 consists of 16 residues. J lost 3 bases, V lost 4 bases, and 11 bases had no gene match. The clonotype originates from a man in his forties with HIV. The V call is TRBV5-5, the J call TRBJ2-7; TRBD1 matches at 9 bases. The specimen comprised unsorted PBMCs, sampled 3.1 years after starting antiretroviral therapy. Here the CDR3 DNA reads TGTGCCAGCAGCCCTGACTCCGGGACAGGGTACTACGAGCAGTACTTC. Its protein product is CASSPDSGTGYYEQYF.